The clone carrying this T cell receptor beta chain showed up just a few times. The antigen remains undetermined. This sample was included in a study of T-cell reconstitution after alpha-beta-depleted transplantation in children. The CDR3 runs 12 residues. The germline CDR1 and CDR2 sequences are MNHNY and SVGAGI (reference sequence). The V and J ends lost 2 bases and 4 bases respectively, with 5 bases between them. Unique molecular identifiers were built into the TCRbeta library. Via MiXCR, TCRdb re-called the PCR reads, giving one row per CDR3 protein. The table has hundreds of thousands of distinct CDR3 sequences, roughly 8.2% seen once; the top ten hold 9.1%. Findings and limits, study-wide: Most T-cell counts and diversity one year after the transplant came from T cells that were newly produced. Day-60 TCRbeta diversity that was high in some patients was derived from surviving recipient T cells and thymic progenitors. Several hundred expanded graft clones reportedly gave rise to the alpha-beta T cells present about two months after transplant.

The receptor's source is a female patient aged 2-10 years who had a stem cell transplant for Fanconi anemia, so the T cells may come from the graft donor. The sequencing used peripheral blood, collected 360 days after TCRalphabeta/CD19-depleted stem cell transplant. This chain connects TRBV6-6 to TRBJ2-5; no firm D call. CDR3 nucleotide sequence: TGTGCCAGCAGTTACGAATCAGAGACCCAGTACTTC. This encodes CASSYESETQYF.